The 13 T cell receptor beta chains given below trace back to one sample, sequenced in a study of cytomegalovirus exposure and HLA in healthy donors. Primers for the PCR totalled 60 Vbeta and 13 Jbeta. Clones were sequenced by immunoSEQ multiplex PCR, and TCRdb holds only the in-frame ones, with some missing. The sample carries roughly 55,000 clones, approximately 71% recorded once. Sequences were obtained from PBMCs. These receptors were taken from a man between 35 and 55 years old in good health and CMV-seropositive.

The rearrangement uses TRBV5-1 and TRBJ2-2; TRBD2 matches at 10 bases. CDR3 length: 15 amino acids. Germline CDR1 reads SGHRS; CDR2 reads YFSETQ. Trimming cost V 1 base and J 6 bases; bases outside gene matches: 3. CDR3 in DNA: TGCGCCAGCAGCTTGCCTAGCGGGGGTGCCGGGGAGCTGTTTTTT. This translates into CASSLPSGGAGELFF.

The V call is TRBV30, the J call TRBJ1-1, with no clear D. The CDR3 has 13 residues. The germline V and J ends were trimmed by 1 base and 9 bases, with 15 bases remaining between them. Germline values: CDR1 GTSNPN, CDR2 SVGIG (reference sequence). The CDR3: CAWSEEAKRKAFF. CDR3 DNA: TGTGCCTGGAGTGAAGAAGCGAAACGGAAAGCTTTCTTT.

CDR3 DNA: TGTGCCAGCAGCTTAGACAGCATGAACACTGAAGCTTTCTTT. Translated: CASSLDSMNTEAFF. V and J are TRBV7-2 and TRBJ1-1; no clear D. The CDR3 loop spans 14 amino acids. V was clipped by 1 base and J by 0 bases, with 6 bases between them. Germline CDR1 SGHTA, CDR2 FQGNSA.

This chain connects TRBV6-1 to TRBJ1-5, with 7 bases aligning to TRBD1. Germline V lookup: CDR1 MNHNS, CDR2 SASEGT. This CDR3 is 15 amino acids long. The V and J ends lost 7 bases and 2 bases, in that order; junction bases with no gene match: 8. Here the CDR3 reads CASTLNRGGNQPQHF. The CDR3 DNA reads TGTGCCAGCACCTTAAACAGGGGAGGCAATCAGCCCCAGCATTTT.

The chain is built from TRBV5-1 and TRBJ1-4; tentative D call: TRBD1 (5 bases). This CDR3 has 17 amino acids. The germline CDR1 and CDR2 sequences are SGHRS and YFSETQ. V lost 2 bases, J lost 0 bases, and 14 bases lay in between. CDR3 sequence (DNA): TGCGCCAGCAGCTTATCTGACGGACATGCAACTAATGAAAAACTGTTTTTT. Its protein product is CASSLSDGHATNEKLFF.

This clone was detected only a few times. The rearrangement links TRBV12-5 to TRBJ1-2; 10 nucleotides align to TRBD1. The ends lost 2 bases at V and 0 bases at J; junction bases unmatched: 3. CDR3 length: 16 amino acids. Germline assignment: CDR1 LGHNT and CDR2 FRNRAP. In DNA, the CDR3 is TGTGCTAGTGGTTTGACCGGACAGGGGGCTAACTATGGCTACACCTTC. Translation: CASGLTGQGANYGYTF.

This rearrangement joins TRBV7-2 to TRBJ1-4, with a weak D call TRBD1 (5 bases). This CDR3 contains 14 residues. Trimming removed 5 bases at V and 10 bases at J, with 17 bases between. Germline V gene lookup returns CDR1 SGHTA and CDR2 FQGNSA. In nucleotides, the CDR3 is TGTGCCAGCAGCCGTGGCGGGGCACAACGAAAACTGTTTTTT. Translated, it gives CASSRGGAQRKLFF.

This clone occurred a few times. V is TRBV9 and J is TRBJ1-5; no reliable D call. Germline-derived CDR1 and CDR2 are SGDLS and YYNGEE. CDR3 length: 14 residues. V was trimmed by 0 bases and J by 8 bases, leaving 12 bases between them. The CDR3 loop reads CASSVGSVMEPQHF. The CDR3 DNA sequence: TGTGCCAGCAGCGTAGGGAGTGTAATGGAGCCCCAGCATTTT.

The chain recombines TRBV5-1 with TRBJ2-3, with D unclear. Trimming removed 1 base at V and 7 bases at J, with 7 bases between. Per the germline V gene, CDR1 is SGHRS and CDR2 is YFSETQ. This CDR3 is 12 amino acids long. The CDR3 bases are TGCGCCAGCAGCTTGATTGAGAATACGCAGTATTTT. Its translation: CASSLIENTQYF.

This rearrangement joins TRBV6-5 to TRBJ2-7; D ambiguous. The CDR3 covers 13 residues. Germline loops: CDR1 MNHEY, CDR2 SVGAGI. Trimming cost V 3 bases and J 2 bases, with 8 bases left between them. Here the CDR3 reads CASSYNRAYEQYF. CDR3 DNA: TGTGCCAGCAGTTATAACAGAGCCTACGAGCAGTACTTC.

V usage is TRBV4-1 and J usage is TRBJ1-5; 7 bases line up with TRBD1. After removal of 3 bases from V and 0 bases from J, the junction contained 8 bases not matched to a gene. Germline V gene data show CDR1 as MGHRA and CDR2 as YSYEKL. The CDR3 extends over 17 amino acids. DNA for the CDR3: TGCGCCAGCAGCCATAGAGGGGACAGCTATAGCAATCAGCCCCAGCATTTT. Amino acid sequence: CASSHRGDSYSNQPQHF.

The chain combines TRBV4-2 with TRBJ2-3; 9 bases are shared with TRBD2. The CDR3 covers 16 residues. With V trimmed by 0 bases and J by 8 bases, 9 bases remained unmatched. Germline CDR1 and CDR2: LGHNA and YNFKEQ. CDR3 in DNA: TGTGCCAGCAGCCAAGAGGGGGGACTAGCTGTGGCTACGCAGTATTTT. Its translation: CASSQEGGLAVATQYF.

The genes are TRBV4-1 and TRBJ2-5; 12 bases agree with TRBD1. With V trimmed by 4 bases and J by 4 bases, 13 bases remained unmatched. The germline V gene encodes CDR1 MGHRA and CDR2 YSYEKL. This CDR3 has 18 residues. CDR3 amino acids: CASSLIGTGGVLRETQYF. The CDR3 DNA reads TGCGCCAGCAGCCTCATCGGGACAGGGGGCGTTTTGAGAGAGACCCAGTACTTC.